This T cell receptor beta chain is drawn from a study of blood T cell repertoires in COVID-19. About the research overall: Specimens from acute and convalescent COVID-19 originated in the United States, Italy and Spain. T cells, B-cell-depleted T cells, or PBMCs provided the cDNA or gDNA that served as material.

Resolution of symptoms, clearance, or two negative PCRs was present in recovered Cohort 3 donors. Authors' methods: Scientists estimated how many nucleated cells there were by amplifying reference gene primers. Method: immunoSEQ multiplex PCR; TCRdb's copy keeps in-frame clones and lacks some. For V, J and clone size, that table is used; D and trimming come from the DNA. The top ten clones hold about 4% of a sample with more than 200,000 clones, around 88% of them seen once. Trimming stripped 6 bases from V and 0 bases from J, with 10 bases between. This CDR3 has 14 residues. Germline V gene sequence: CDR1 SNHLY, CDR2 FYNNEI.

The chain has TRBV2 and TRBJ2-3; tentative D call: TRBD2 (5 bases). The sequence was collected from a woman younger than 45 who had recovered from COVID-19. Sequencing input: PBMCs or T cells enriched from blood (not recorded which). CDR3 protein: CASSPQRSTDTQYF. The CDR3 DNA is TGTGCCAGCAGCCCTCAGCGGAGCACAGATACGCAGTATTTT.